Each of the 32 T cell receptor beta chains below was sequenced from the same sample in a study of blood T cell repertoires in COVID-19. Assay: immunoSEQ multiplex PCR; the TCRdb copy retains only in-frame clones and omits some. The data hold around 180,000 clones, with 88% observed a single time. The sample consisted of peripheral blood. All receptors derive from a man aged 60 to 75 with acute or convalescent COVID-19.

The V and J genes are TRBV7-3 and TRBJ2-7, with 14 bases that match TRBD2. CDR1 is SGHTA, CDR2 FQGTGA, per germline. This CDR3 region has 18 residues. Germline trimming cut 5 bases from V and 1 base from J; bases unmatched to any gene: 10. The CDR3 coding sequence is TGTGCCAGCAGCCCCAAAGGGACTAGCGGGAGTTTTTCCTACGAGCAGTACTTC. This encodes CASSPKGTSGSFSYEQYF.

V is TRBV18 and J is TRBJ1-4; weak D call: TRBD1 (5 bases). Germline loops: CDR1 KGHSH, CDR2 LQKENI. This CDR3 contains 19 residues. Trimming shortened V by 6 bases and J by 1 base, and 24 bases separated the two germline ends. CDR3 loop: CASSPGKGEERGTNEKLFF. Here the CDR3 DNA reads TGTGCCAGCTCCCCCGGAAAGGGCGAGGAAAGGGGAACTAATGAAAAACTGTTTTTT. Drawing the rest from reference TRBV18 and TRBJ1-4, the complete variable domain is NAGVMQNPRHLVRRRGQEARLRCSPMKGHSHVYWYRQLPEEGLKFMVYLQKENIIDESGMPKERFSAEFPKEGPSILRIQQVVRGDSAAYFCASSPGKGEERGTNEKLFFGSGTQLSVL.

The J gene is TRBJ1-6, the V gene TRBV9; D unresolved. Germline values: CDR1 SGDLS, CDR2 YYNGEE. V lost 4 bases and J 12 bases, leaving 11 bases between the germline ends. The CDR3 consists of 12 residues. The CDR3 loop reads CASSLGSGPLHF. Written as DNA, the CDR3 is TGTGCCAGCAGCTTAGGCAGTGGACCCCTCCACTTT. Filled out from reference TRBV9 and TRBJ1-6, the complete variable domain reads DSGVTQTPKHLITATGQRVTLRCSPRSGDLSVYWYQQSLDQGLQFLIQYYNGEERAKGNILERFSAQQFPDLHSELNLSSLELGDSALYFCASSLGSGPLHFGNGTRLTVT.

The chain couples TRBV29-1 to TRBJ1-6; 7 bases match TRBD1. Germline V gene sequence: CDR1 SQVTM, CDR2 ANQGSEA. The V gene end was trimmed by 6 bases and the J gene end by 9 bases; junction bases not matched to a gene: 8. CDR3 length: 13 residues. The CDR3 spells CSVIDRAGSPLHF. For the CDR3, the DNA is TGCAGCGTGATAGACAGGGCGGGTTCACCCCTCCACTTT.

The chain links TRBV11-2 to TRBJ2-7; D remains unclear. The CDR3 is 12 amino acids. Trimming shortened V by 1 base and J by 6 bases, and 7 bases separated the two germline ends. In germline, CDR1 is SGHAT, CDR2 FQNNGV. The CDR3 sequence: CASSLGVGEQYV. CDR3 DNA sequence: TGTGCCAGCAGCTTAGGTGTCGGCGAGCAGTACGTC.

The CDR3 nucleotides read TGTGCCAGCAGCCCATTAACAGGGGCCTCCACAGATACGCAGTATTTT. Its translation: CASSPLTGASTDTQYF. This chain uses TRBV5-4 with TRBJ2-3, with 7 bases that match TRBD1. The CDR3 covers 16 residues. Germline lookup yields CDR1 SGHNT and CDR2 YYREEE (reference sequence). V shed 4 bases and J 2 bases; nucleotides not matched to a gene: 10.

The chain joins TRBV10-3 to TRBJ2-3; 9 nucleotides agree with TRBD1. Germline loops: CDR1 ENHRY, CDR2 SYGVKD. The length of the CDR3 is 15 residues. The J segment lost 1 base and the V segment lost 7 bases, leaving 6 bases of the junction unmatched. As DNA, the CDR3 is TGTGCCATCACCTCCGACAGGGGGGGCACAGATACGCAGTATTTT. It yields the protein CAITSDRGGTDTQYF.

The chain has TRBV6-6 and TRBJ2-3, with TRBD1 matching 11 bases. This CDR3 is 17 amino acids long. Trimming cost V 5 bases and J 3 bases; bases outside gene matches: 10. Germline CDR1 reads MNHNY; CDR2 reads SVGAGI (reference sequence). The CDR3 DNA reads TGTGCCAGCAGTCCCGGGGGACAGGGGGATTTGACAGATACGCAGTATTTT. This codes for CASSPGGQGDLTDTQYF.

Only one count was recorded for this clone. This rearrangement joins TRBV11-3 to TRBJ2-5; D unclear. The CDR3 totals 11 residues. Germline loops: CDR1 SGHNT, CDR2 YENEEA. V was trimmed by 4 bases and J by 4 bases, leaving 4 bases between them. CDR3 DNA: TGTGCCAGCAGCTCCTTAGAGACCCAGTACTTC. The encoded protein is CASSSLETQYF.

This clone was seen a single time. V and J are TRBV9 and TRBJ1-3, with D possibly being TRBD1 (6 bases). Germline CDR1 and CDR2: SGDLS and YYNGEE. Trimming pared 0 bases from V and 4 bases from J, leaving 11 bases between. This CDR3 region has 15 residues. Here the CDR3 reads CASSVGQALGNTIYF. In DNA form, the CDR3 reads TGTGCCAGCAGCGTAGGACAGGCCCTGGGAAACACCATATATTTT.

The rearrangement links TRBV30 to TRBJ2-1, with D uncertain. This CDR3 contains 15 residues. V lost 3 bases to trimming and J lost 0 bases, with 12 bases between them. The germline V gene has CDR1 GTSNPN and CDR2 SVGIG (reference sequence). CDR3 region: CAWSLLRLSYNEQFF. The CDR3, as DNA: TGTGCCTGGAGCCTACTCAGACTCTCCTACAATGAGCAGTTCTTC.

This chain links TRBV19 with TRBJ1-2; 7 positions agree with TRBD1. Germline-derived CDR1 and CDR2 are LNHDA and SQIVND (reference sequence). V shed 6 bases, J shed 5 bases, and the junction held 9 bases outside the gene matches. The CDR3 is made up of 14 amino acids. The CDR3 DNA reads TGTGCCAGTAGGGCATCAGGGGGGAGATATGGCTACACCTTC. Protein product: CASRASGGRYGYTF.

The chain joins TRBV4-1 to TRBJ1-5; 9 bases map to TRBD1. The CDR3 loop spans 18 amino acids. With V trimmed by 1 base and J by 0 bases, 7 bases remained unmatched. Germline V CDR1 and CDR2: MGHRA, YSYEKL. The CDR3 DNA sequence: TGCGCCAGCAGCCAAGGGCAATGGGACAGGGTTAGCAATCAGCCCCAGCATTTT. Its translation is CASSQGQWDRVSNQPQHF.

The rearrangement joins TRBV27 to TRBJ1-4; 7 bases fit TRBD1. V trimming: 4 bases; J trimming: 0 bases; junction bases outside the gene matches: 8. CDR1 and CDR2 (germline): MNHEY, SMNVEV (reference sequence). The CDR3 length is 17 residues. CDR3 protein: CASSSRGHPATNEKLFF. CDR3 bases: TGTGCCAGCAGTTCGAGGGGGCACCCCGCAACTAATGAAAAACTGTTTTTT.

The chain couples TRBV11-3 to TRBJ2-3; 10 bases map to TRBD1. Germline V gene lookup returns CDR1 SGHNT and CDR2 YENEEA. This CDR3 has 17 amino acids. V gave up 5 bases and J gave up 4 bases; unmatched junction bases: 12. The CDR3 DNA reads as TGTGCCAGCAGCAAATTAAAGACAGGGGGCCCGGCAGATACGCAGTATTTT. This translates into CASSKLKTGGPADTQYF.

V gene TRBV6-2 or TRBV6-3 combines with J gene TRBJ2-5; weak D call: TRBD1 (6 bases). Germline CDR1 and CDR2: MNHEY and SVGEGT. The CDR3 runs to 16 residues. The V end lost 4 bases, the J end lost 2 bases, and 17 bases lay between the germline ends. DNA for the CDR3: TGTGCCAGCAGTTTAGGACAGAGCCCCTCTCAAGAGACCCAGTACTTC. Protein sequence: CASSLGQSPSQETQYF.

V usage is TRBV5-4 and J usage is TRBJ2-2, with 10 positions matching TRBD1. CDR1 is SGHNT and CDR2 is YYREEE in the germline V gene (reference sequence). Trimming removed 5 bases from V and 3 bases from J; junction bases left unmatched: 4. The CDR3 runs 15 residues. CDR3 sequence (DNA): TGTGCCAGCAGATCCGGGACAGGGGACACCGGGGAGCTGTTTTTT. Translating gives CASRSGTGDTGELFF.

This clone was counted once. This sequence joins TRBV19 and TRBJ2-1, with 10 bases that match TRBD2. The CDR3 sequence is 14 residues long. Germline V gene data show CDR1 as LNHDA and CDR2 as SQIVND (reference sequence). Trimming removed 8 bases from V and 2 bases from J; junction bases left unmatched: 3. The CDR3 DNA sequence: TGTGCCAGTGGCAGCGGGGGGGCCTACAATGAGCAGTTCTTC. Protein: CASGSGGAYNEQFF. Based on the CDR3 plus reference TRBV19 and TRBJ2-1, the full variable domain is DGGITQSPKYLFRKEGQNVTLSCEQNLNHDAMYWYRQDPGQGLRLIYYSQIVNDFQKGDIAEGYSVSREKKESFPLTVTSAQKNPTAFYLCASGSGGAYNEQFFGPGTRLTVL.

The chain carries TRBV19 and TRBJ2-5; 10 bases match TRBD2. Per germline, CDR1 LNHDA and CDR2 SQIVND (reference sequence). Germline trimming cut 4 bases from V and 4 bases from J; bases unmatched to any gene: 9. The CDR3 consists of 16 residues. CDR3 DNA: TGTGCCAGTAGTAGAGACAGCGGGGGGGCCGGAGAGACCCAGTACTTC. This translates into CASSRDSGGAGETQYF. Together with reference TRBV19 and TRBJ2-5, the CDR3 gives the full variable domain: DGGITQSPKYLFRKEGQNVTLSCEQNLNHDAMYWYRQDPGQGLRLIYYSQIVNDFQKGDIAEGYSVSREKKESFPLTVTSAQKNPTAFYLCASSRDSGGAGETQYFGPGTRLLVL.

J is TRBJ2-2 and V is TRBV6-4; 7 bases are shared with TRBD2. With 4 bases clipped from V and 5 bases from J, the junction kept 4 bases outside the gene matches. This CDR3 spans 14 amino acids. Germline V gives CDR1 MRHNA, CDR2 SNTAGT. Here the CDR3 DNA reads TGTGCCAGCAGTGTAAGAGCGGGGACCGGGGAGCTGTTTTTT. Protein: CASSVRAGTGELFF.

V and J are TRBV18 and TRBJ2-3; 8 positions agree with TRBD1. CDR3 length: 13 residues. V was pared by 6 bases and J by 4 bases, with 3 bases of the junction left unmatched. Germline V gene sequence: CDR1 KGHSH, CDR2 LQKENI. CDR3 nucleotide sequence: TGTGCCAGCTCTCAACAGGGGGCAGATACGCAGTATTTT. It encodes CASSQQGADTQYF.

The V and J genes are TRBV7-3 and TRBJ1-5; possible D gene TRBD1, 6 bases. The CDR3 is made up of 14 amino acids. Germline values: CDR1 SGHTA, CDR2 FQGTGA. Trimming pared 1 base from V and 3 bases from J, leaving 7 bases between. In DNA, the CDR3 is TGTGCCAGCAGCTTAAACAGGGACAATCAGCCCCAGCATTTT. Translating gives CASSLNRDNQPQHF.

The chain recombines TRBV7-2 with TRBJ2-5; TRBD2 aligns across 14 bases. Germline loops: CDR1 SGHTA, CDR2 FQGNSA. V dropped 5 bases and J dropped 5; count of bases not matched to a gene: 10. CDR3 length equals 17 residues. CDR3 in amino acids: CASSLRGTSGSTETQYF. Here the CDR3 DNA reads TGTGCCAGCAGCCTTAGGGGGACTAGCGGGAGTACTGAGACCCAGTACTTC.

CDR3 amino acids: CASSQDRGNIQYF. CDR3 bases: TGCGCCAGCAGCCAAGATCGAGGAAACATTCAGTACTTC. The rearrangement uses TRBV4-1 and TRBJ2-4; D is unresolved. Germline values: CDR1 MGHRA, CDR2 YSYEKL. Trimming left V 0 bases short and J 6 bases short, with 6 bases between. The CDR3 covers 13 residues.

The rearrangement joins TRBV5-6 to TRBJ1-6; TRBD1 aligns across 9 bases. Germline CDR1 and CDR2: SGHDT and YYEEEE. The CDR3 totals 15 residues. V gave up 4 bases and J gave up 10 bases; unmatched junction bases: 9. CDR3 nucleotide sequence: TGTGCCAGCAGCCCCCGGGACAGGGAATACTCACCCCTCCACTTT. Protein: CASSPRDREYSPLHF. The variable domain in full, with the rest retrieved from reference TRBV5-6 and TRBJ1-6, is DAGVTQSPTHLIKTRGQQVTLRCSPKSGHDTVSWYQQALGQGPQFIFQYYEEEERQRGNFPDRFSGHQFPNYSSELNVNALLLGDSALYLCASSPRDREYSPLHFGNGTRLTVT.

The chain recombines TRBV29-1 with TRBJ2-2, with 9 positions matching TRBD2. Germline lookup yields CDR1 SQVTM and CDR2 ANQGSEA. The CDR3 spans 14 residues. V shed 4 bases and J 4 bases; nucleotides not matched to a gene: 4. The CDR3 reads CSVGAGGGTGELFF. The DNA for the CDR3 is TGCAGCGTTGGAGCGGGAGGCGGCACCGGGGAGCTGTTTTTT.

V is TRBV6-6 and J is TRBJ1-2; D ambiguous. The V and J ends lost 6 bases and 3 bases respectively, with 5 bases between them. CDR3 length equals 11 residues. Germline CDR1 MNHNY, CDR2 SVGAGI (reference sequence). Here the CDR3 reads CASSPDYGYTF. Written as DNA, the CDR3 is TGTGCCAGCAGCCCAGACTATGGCTACACCTTC.

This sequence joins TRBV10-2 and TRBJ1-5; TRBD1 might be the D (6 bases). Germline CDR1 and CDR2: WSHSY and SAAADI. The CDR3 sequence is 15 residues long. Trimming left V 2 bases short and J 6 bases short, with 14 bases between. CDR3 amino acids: CASSEGQGIGQPQHF. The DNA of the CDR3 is TGCGCCAGCAGTGAGGGGCAGGGGATCGGTCAGCCCCAGCATTTT.

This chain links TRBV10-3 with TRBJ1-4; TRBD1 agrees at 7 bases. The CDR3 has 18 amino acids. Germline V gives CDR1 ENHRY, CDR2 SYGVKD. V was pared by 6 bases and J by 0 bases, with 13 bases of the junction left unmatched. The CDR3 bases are TGTGCCATCAGCCGCAACCGAGGGGGCAGTGCAACTAATGAAAAACTGTTTTTT. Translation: CAISRNRGGSATNEKLFF.

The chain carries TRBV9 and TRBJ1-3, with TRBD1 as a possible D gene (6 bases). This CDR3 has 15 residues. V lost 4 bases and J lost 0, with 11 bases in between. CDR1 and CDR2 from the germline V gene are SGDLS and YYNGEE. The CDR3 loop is CASSITGSSGNTIYF. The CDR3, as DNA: TGTGCCAGCAGCATCACAGGGTCCTCTGGAAACACCATATATTTT. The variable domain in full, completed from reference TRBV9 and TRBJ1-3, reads DSGVTQTPKHLITATGQRVTLRCSPRSGDLSVYWYQQSLDQGLQFLIQYYNGEERAKGNILERFSAQQFPDLHSELNLSSLELGDSALYFCASSITGSSGNTIYFGEGSWLTVV.

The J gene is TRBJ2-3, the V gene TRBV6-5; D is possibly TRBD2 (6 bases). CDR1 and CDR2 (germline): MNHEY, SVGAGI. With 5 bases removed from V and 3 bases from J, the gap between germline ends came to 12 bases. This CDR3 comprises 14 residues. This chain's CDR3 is CASSRPGTTDTQYF. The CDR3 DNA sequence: TGTGCCAGCAGTCGGCCGGGGACTACAGATACGCAGTATTTT.

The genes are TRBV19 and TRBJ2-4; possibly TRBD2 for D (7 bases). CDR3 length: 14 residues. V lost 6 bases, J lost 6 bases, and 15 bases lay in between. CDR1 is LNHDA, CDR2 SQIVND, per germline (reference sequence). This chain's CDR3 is CASSRSGGVNIQYF. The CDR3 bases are TGTGCCAGTAGCCGCTCGGGGGGCGTAAACATTCAGTACTTC.